Listed below are T cell receptor beta chains from one sample, sequenced in a study of blood T cells in healthy people across ages. TCRdb itself ran the 5' RACE reads through MiXCR, one entry per CDR3 protein. The sample records about 730,000 distinct CDR3 sequences, roughly 45% being singletons. The sequencing sample was made of blood. The receptors come from a woman in her fifties or sixties in good health. Both conserved end residues are part of each CDR3. A D gene is named only where the DNA matches it firmly. Not every row has a clone size; where given, it reads once, few, many or a size class.

CDR3 DNA | CDR3 protein | CDR3 length | D gene | V gene | clone size | J gene
TGCAGTGCTGTGGGCCGGGACGCCGCCTACGAGCAGTACTTC | CSAVGRDAAYEQYF | 14 | - | TRBV20-1 | - | TRBJ2-7
TGTGCCATCAGTGAGGGGGAACAGATGAACACTGAAGCTTTCTTT | CAISEGEQMNTEAFF | 15 | - | TRBV10-3 | - | TRBJ1-1
TGTGCCAGCAGCCACCCCATGAACACTGAAGCTTTCTTT | CASSHPMNTEAFF | 13 | - | TRBV7-9 | few | TRBJ1-1
TGTGCCAGCGGGGGACAGGGAGAAGAGACCCAGTACTTC | CASGGQGEETQYF | 13 | TRBD1 | TRBV2 | few | TRBJ2-5
TGCGCCAGCAGCTTAGAGGGGACGGTCTCCGAGCAGTACTTC | CASSLEGTVSEQYF | 14 | - | TRBV5-1 | - | TRBJ2-7
TGCAGCGTTGCCCGGGACAGGGACACCGGGGAGCTGTTTTTT | CSVARDRDTGELFF | 14 | TRBD1 | TRBV29-1 | - | TRBJ2-2
TGCAGCGTTGAAGAGGTCGGGTTTCGGTCACGGCAGTTCTTC | CSVEEVGFRSRQFF | 14 | - | TRBV29-1 | - | TRBJ2-1
TGTGCCAGCAGCTTAGCCCCGGGACTAGCGGCTTACGAGCAGTACTTC | CASSLAPGLAAYEQYF | 16 | TRBD2 | TRBV11-2 | - | TRBJ2-7
TGCAGCAATACTGGACAGGGTGTGGATACGCAGTATTTT | CSNTGQGVDTQYF | 13 | TRBD1 | TRBV29-1 | - | TRBJ2-3
TGTGCCAGCTGTCAATTCGGGGAGGGGGAAAAACCGTTTTTT | CASCQFGEGEKPFF | 14 | - | TRBV2 | - | TRBJ1-4
TGTGCCAGTTGGAGCAGCTCCTACAATGAGCAGTTCTTC | CASWSSSYNEQFF | 13 | - | TRBV28 | few | TRBJ2-1
TGCAGTGCTAGAACTCTAGCGGGAGGGCCGAGGGATGAGCAGTTCTTC | CSARTLAGGPRDEQFF | 16 | TRBD2 | TRBV20-1 | many | TRBJ2-1
TGCAGTGCTAGGACTAGCGGGGGGGTATCCTACAATGAGCAGTTCTTC | CSARTSGGVSYNEQFF | 16 | TRBD2 | TRBV20-1 | - | TRBJ2-1
TGTGCCAGCGGTATCGTCAAGAATCAGCCCCAGCATTTT | CASGIVKNQPQHF | 13 | - | TRBV6-2/TRBV6-3 | once | TRBJ1-5
TGTGCCAGCAGTTCCTATCCGCAGAGCTCTGGGGCCAACGTCCTGACTTTC | CASSSYPQSSGANVLTF | 17 | - | TRBV6-6 | many | TRBJ2-6
TGTGCCAGCAGCTTAGCTGGGACAGGCCATTACAATGAGCAGTTCTTC | CASSLAGTGHYNEQFF | 16 | TRBD1 | TRBV7-2 | - | TRBJ2-1
TGTGCCAGCTCACCAGAGTCGGCATCCTACGAGCAGTACTTC | CASSPESASYEQYF | 14 | - | TRBV18 | - | TRBJ2-7
TGTGCCAGCAGCTCTGGAGTCCCCTCCAATGAGCAGTACTTC | CASSSGVPSNEQYF | 14 | - | TRBV3-1 | - | TRBJ2-7
TGTGCCAGCTCACCTTATCCCACTAGCGGGGACTACGAGCAGTACTTC | CASSPYPTSGDYEQYF | 16 | TRBD2 | TRBV18 | few | TRBJ2-7
TGTGCCAGCAGTCAGGGGACTTACTCCTGGGATACGCAGTATTTT | CASSQGTYSWDTQYF | 15 | - | TRBV28 | - | TRBJ2-3
TGTGCCAGCGAGGGGAGACAGGGGGCCTACGAGCAGTACTTC | CASEGRQGAYEQYF | 14 | TRBD1 | TRBV28 | - | TRBJ2-7
TGTGCCAGCAGCTCCCCTTTGGGACCCAACGCGTACTTC | CASSSPLGPNAYF | 13 | - | TRBV11-1 | - | TRBJ2-5
TGCAGTGCTAGGCGGGGGCAGAATAATTCACCCCTCCACTTT | CSARRGQNNSPLHF | 14 | - | TRBV20-1 | once | TRBJ1-6
TGCAGCGTTGAGGATGGGAATCAGCCCCAGCATTTT | CSVEDGNQPQHF | 12 | - | TRBV29-1 | - | TRBJ1-5
TGTGCCACCAGTGATTTGCCGGGACAGGGGTACAATGAGCAGTACTTC | CATSDLPGQGYNEQYF | 16 | TRBD1 | TRBV24-1 | - | TRBJ2-7
TGTGCCAGCAACCCCGTACTAGCCTACAATGAGCAGTTCTTC | CASNPVLAYNEQFF | 14 | - | TRBV28 | few | TRBJ2-1
TGCAGCGCCCTTGATACCGGGGCCAACGTCCTGACTTTC | CSALDTGANVLTF | 13 | - | TRBV29-1 | many | TRBJ2-6
TGTGCCAGCAGCATCTTACGAGTTATGAACACTGAAGCTTTCTTT | CASSILRVMNTEAFF | 15 | - | TRBV7-9 | - | TRBJ1-1
TGTGCCAGCAGTTGGGGTTACTACTACGAGCAGTACTTC | CASSWGYYYEQYF | 13 | - | TRBV28 | once | TRBJ2-7
TGCGCCAGCAGCTTGTACCCGGGGTCCCAAGAGACCCAGTACTTC | CASSLYPGSQETQYF | 15 | - | TRBV5-1 | few | TRBJ2-5
TGCAGTGCTAGAGACCCCTTAGCAGAGAGCTCCTACAATGAGCAGTTCTTC | CSARDPLAESSYNEQFF | 17 | - | TRBV20-1 | few | TRBJ2-1
TGTGCCAGTACAGGGTATAGCAATCAGCCCCAGCATTTT | CASTGYSNQPQHF | 13 | - | TRBV28 | - | TRBJ1-5
TGTGCCAGCAGCTTGGGGGACAGGGGGACTGAAGCTTTCTTT | CASSLGDRGTEAFF | 14 | TRBD1 | TRBV7-2 | - | TRBJ1-1
TGTGCCAGCAGCCAAGGGACAGGGCCCAAAAACATTCAGTACTTC | CASSQGTGPKNIQYF | 15 | TRBD1 | TRBV3-1 | - | TRBJ2-4
TGCAGTGCTAGGTCGAGGGAGTTTTCCTACAATGAGCAGTTCTTC | CSARSREFSYNEQFF | 15 | - | TRBV20-1 | - | TRBJ2-1
TGCAGTGCTAGAGAAGCCGGACGGAATAGCAATCAGCCCCAGCATTTT | CSAREAGRNSNQPQHF | 16 | - | TRBV20-1 | - | TRBJ1-5
TGTGCCAGCAGCTTAATGAGGGGCGTTGATGAAAAACTGTTTTTT | CASSLMRGVDEKLFF | 15 | - | TRBV7-9 | few | TRBJ1-4
TGTGCCAGCAGTTTCGACAGTTGGGTGTTTTTT | CASSFDSWVFF | 11 | - | TRBV12-3/TRBV12-4 | - | TRBJ2-2
TGTGCCAGCAGTAGGGGAGAGGGAGGTGAGCAGTACTTC | CASSRGEGGEQYF | 13 | - | TRBV12-3/TRBV12-4 | few | TRBJ2-7
TGCAGTGCTAGCGGGGGGCTACCACGGAATGAGCAGTTCTTC | CSASGGLPRNEQFF | 14 | - | TRBV20-1 | - | TRBJ2-1
TGTGCCAGCAGCTTAACGGGGCCCGACAATGAGCAGTTCTTC | CASSLTGPDNEQFF | 14 | - | TRBV7-3 | few | TRBJ2-1